This T cell receptor beta chain was sequenced for a study of blood T cells in healthy people across ages. A second about 6 to 12 cycle PCR used barcoded and J-beta primers. Using its own MiXCR run on the 5' RACE reads, TCRdb lists one record per CDR3 protein. The data contain some 1,000,000 distinct CDR3 sequences, under 30% of them singletons. Germline loops: CDR1 MNHEY, CDR2 SVGEGT. The CDR3 has 13 amino acids. V shed 6 bases and J shed 1 base, with 7 bases lying between them. This clonotype came up a few times. This sample was also put to use in a study of T cells of mothers and their children.

This clonotype was sampled from a girl under 10 years old in good health. The material sequenced was blood. This chain joins TRBV6-2 or TRBV6-3 and TRBJ2-4; D unresolved. This CDR3 is CASRSLAKNIQYF. The CDR3 coding sequence is TGTGCCAGCAGGAGTCTTGCCAAAAACATTCAGTACTTC.